One and the same sample provided the 30 T cell receptor beta chains below, sequenced in a study of metastatic and nonmetastatic thyroid tumors. Among the patients, none had received any treatment before thyroid surgery. With MiXCR, TCRdb called clones anew from the PCR reads. Here the sample spans tens of thousands of clones, over 15% being singletons. The material sequenced was tumor tissue. The origin of the receptors is a female donor with papillary thyroid cancer or a benign thyroid nodule (not recorded which). Some clones in this sample may be carry-over from other donors' samples.

The chain recombines TRBV7-9 with TRBJ2-7; TRBD1 agrees at 7 bases. J lost 3 bases, V lost 6 bases, and 8 bases had no gene match. Germline CDR1 SEHNR, CDR2 FQNEAQ (reference sequence). This CDR3 has 14 residues. The CDR3 protein is CASSPQGDGYEQYF. CDR3 nucleotide sequence: TGTGCCAGCAGTCCTCAGGGGGACGGCTACGAGCAGTACTTC.

V gene TRBV11-2 combines with J gene TRBJ2-7; D gene uncertain. Germline V gene sequence: CDR1 SGHAT, CDR2 FQNNGV. With 1 base removed from V and 2 bases from J, the gap between germline ends came to 9 bases. The CDR3 sequence is 14 residues long. CDR3 nucleotides: TGTGCCAGCAGCTTAGTCCCGGCAGCCTACGAGCAGTACTTC. It translates to CASSLVPAAYEQYF. The variable domain in full, completed from reference TRBV11-2 and TRBJ2-7, reads EAGVAQSPRYKIIEKRQSVAFWCNPISGHATLYWYQQILGQGPKLLIQFQNNGVVDDSQLPKDRFSAERLKGVDSTLKIQPAKLEDSAVYLCASSLVPAAYEQYFGPGTRLTVT.

This clone was counted at least ten times. V gene TRBV9 combines with J gene TRBJ2-2; D may be TRBD2 (5 bases). There are 13 residues in the CDR3. The ends were cut back, 2 bases at V and 6 bases at J, with 8 bases in the middle. Germline loops: CDR1 SGDLS, CDR2 YYNGEE. CDR3 protein: CASSVDFAGELFF. DNA for the CDR3: TGTGCCAGCAGCGTGGACTTCGCCGGGGAGCTGTTTTTT.

The chain carries TRBV5-6 and TRBJ1-1; D not resolved. Between the trimmed V and J ends, which lost 2 bases and 1 base, there was a span of 6 bases. Germline CDR1 reads SGHDT; CDR2 reads YYEEEE. The CDR3 covers 13 residues. This chain's CDR3 is CASSLGRNTEAFF. For the CDR3, the DNA is TGTGCCAGCAGCTTAGGCAGGAACACTGAAGCTTTCTTT.

This clone occurred a few times. The J gene is TRBJ2-7, the V gene TRBV10-2; D is perhaps TRBD1 (6 bases). The germline gives CDR1 WSHSY, CDR2 SAAADI. V was shortened by 5 bases and J by 2 bases, with 10 bases between the two germline ends. The CDR3 consists of 13 residues. CDR3: CASSTTGPYEQYF. For the CDR3, the DNA is TGCGCCAGCAGTACCACAGGGCCCTACGAGCAGTACTTC.

Worth noting for this clone: A junction end diverges from the germline sequence, so it may reflect a read error. Different DNA sequences within this sample yield the same CDR3. The CDR3 DNA is TGTGCCAGCAGCCGAAGGGGGGCTGACTATAGCAATCAGCCTCAGCATTTT. It encodes CASSRRGADYSNQPQHF. This chain links TRBV11-2 with TRBJ1-5; D is possibly TRBD1 (6 bases). The CDR3 runs to 17 residues. Germline assignment: CDR1 SGHAT and CDR2 FQNNGV.

This clone has more than one count but fewer than ten. V and J are TRBV6-1 and TRBJ2-1; perhaps TRBD2 as D (5 bases). The germline V and J ends were trimmed by 1 base and 6 bases, with 13 bases remaining between them. The CDR3 consists of 15 residues. Per the germline V gene, CDR1 is MNHNS and CDR2 is SASEGT. The CDR3 DNA sequence: TGTGCCAGCAGTGAAGAAAGCGGCGGGCCCAATGAGCAGTTCTTC. Translated, it gives CASSEESGGPNEQFF.

This clone was observed at least ten times. J is TRBJ1-2 and V is TRBV20-1, with D maybe TRBD1 (6 bases). This CDR3 is built from 13 residues. With 3 bases removed from V and 3 bases from J, the gap between germline ends came to 11 bases. Germline V gives CDR1 DFQATT, CDR2 SNEGSKA (reference sequence). The CDR3 nucleotides are TGCAGTGCTAGTGGACAGAATGACTATGGCTACACCTTC. Its translation: CSASGQNDYGYTF.

In its sample, this clone was seen many times. The chain carries TRBV20-1 and TRBJ2-7; D is unclear. This CDR3 is built from 11 residues. V was shortened by 6 bases and J by 3 bases, with 9 bases between the two germline ends. Germline V gene data show CDR1 as DFQATT and CDR2 as SNEGSKA (reference sequence). CDR3 in amino acids: CSANFNYEQYF. CDR3 DNA: TGCAGTGCCAACTTCAACTACGAGCAGTACTTC.

This clone was picked up many times. The CDR3 spells CASSQAVRVGAFF. As DNA, the CDR3 is TGCGCCAGCAGCCAAGCGGTTCGGGTAGGAGCTTTCTTT. This chain connects TRBV4-1 to TRBJ1-1; no clear D. The germline V gene has CDR1 MGHRA and CDR2 YSYEKL. The length of the CDR3 is 13 residues. V lost 1 base, J lost 10 bases, and 13 bases lay in between.

This clone was counted ten times or more. This sequence may be a read error, since a much larger clone differs from it by one base. Written as DNA, the CDR3 is TGTGCCAGTAGCCAGGGGTCCTACACCGGGGAGCCGTTTTTT. Translation gives CASSQGSYTGEPFF. The chain has TRBV19 and TRBJ2-2; tentatively, D is TRBD1 (6 bases). The CDR3 sequence is 14 residues long. Germline V CDR1 and CDR2: LNHDA, SQIVND (reference sequence).

This clone was observed many times. V usage is TRBV20-1 and J usage is TRBJ1-5; 10 nucleotides agree with TRBD1. Germline V gives CDR1 DFQATT, CDR2 SNEGSKA (reference sequence). Trimming took 0 bases from V and 9 from J; bases not matched to a gene: 8. This CDR3 has 15 residues. The CDR3 loop is CSARDRGQGGWPQHF. CDR3 in DNA: TGCAGTGCTAGAGATCGAGGACAGGGGGGTTGGCCCCAGCATTTT.

This clone was seen ten or more times. The same CDR3 arises from other DNA sequences in this sample as well. The chain employs TRBV20-1 and TRBJ2-3; D gene unclear. CDR1 is DFQATT, CDR2 SNEGSKA, per germline (reference sequence). The CDR3 is 14 amino acids. V was clipped by 0 bases and J by 2 bases, with 9 bases between them. CDR3 residues: CSAREGPNTDTQYF. For the CDR3, the DNA is TGCAGTGCTAGAGAGGGCCCGAACACAGATACGCAGTATTTT.

This clone was seen many times. The V gene is TRBV4-1, the J gene TRBJ2-5; D uncertain. This CDR3 is 13 amino acids long. The V and J ends lost 4 bases and 5 bases respectively, with 11 bases between them. In germline, CDR1 is MGHRA, CDR2 YSYEKL. The CDR3 sequence: CASSPQAMETQYF. The CDR3 nucleotides are TGCGCCAGCAGCCCCCAAGCCATGGAGACCCAGTACTTC.

A word on this clone: A read error is possible here, since a much larger clone lies one base away. This same CDR3 is encoded by further DNA sequences in the sample. The V and J genes are TRBV11-2 and TRBJ2-1, with D unresolved. V was pared by 5 bases and J by 12 bases, with 26 bases between. Germline V gene sequence: CDR1 SGHAT, CDR2 FQNNGV. CDR3 size: 16 residues. The CDR3 DNA sequence: TGTGCCAGCAGCCCTCAGACCGGTACCGCTCTAGTGGGGCAGTTCTTC. This gives the protein CASSPQTGTALVGQFF.

The chain has TRBV10-1 and TRBJ2-7; D is possibly TRBD1 (5 bases). The germline V and J ends were trimmed by 2 bases and 5 bases, with 28 bases remaining between them. The CDR3 loop spans 19 amino acids. The germline gives CDR1 WNHNN, CDR2 SYGVQD (reference sequence). The CDR3 coding sequence is TGCGCCAGCAGTGAGCCCACCTTAACACTACGTAAGGGGATCCACGAGCAGTACTTC. Protein sequence: CASSEPTLTLRKGIHEQYF.

This clone was seen repeatedly, ten times or more. The chain uses TRBV6-1 and TRBJ2-1; no reliable D call. The CDR3 contains 15 residues. The germline CDR1 and CDR2 sequences are MNHNS and SASEGT. V lost 1 base, J lost 2 bases, and 9 bases lay in between. CDR3 amino acids: CASSEVVRTYNEQFF. CDR3 sequence (DNA): TGTGCCAGCAGTGAAGTTGTACGGACCTACAATGAGCAGTTCTTC.

In regard to this clone: It may be a read error: a sequence one base away is much more abundant. J is TRBJ1-1 and V is TRBV7-9; possibly TRBD1 for D (5 bases). This CDR3 region has 12 residues. Germline V gene data show CDR1 as SEHNR and CDR2 as FQNEAQ (reference sequence). In DNA form, the CDR3 reads TGTGCCTGCAGTCCCGCCGGGACTCGGGCTTTCTTT. It encodes CACSPAGTRAFF.

This clone was observed a few times. This chain joins TRBV5-6 and TRBJ1-2; D ambiguous. Germline loops: CDR1 SGHDT, CDR2 YYEEEE. The CDR3 is 14 amino acids. V gave up 1 base and J gave up 12 bases, with 19 bases separating them. The CDR3 protein is CASSLWQVPEGHTF. DNA of the CDR3: TGTGCCAGCAGCTTGTGGCAGGTCCCGGAAGGCCACACCTTC.

The sample holds a few counts of this clone. Given a much more abundant clone one base away, this may be a read error. The chain links TRBV25-1 to TRBJ2-7; D unclear. Deletions cut 3 bases from V and 3 bases from J, with 9 bases between. The CDR3 sequence is 13 residues long. Germline V lookup: CDR1 MGHDK, CDR2 SYGVNS. The CDR3 spells CASSESGSYEQYF. DNA of the CDR3: TGTGCCAGCAGTGAGTCTGGTAGCTACGAGCAGTACTTC.

The rearrangement joins TRBV19 to TRBJ1-5, with 7 bases identical to TRBD1. Germline trimming cut 7 bases from V and 5 bases from J; bases unmatched to any gene: 11. The CDR3 length is 15 residues. Germline assignment: CDR1 LNHDA and CDR2 SQIVND (reference sequence). CDR3: CASMGWVQGYQPQHF. CDR3 DNA sequence: TGTGCCAGTATGGGTTGGGTACAGGGGTATCAGCCCCAGCATTTT. Full variable domain (remainder filled in from reference TRBV19 and TRBJ1-5): DGGITQSPKYLFRKEGQNVTLSCEQNLNHDAMYWYRQDPGQGLRLIYYSQIVNDFQKGDIAEGYSVSREKKESFPLTVTSAQKNPTAFYLCASMGWVQGYQPQHFGDGTRLSIL.

In this sample, this clone is medium-sized (0.01 to 0.1%). The rearrangement links TRBV20-1 to TRBJ2-7, with 9 positions matching TRBD1. CDR1 is DFQATT, CDR2 SNEGSKA, per germline (reference sequence). V lost 4 bases, J lost 3 bases, and 4 bases stayed unmatched. CDR3 length: 13 amino acids. CDR3 in DNA: TGCAGTGCTACCCCGGGACAGGGCTACGAGCAGTACTTC. Its translation: CSATPGQGYEQYF.

This clone was seen a few times. The chain joins TRBV29-1 to TRBJ2-5; no firm D call. Germline V CDR1 and CDR2: SQVTM, ANQGSEA. V was pared by 6 bases and J by 5 bases, with 10 bases between. The CDR3 has 11 residues. Here the CDR3 reads CSVTPPETQYF. CDR3 DNA: TGCAGCGTGACCCCCCCGGAGACCCAGTACTTC.

This clone has a count of ten or more. The chain joins TRBV30 to TRBJ2-3; 9 bases match TRBD2. The ends lost 3 bases at V and 0 bases at J; junction bases unmatched: 4. The germline V gene encodes CDR1 GTSNPN and CDR2 SVGIG (reference sequence). This CDR3 spans 15 amino acids. CDR3 coding DNA: TGTGCCTGGAGGCCCGGGACTAGCAGCACAGATACGCAGTATTTT. Amino acids: CAWRPGTSSTDTQYF.

Ten or more counts support this clone. V usage is TRBV5-1 and J usage is TRBJ2-5, with TRBD2 identical over 7 bases. CDR3 length: 15 amino acids. Germline CDR1 and CDR2: SGHRS and YFSETQ. Germline trimming cut 3 bases from V and 1 base from J; bases unmatched to any gene: 6. CDR3 amino acids: CASSSVLAPQETQYF. The CDR3 nucleotides are TGCGCCAGCAGCTCGGTACTAGCGCCCCAAGAGACCCAGTACTTC. The whole variable domain, filled in from reference TRBV5-1 and TRBJ2-5, reads KAGVTQTPRYLIKTRGQQVTLSCSPISGHRSVSWYQQTPGQGLQFLFEYFSETQRNKGNFPGRFSGRQFSNSRSEMNVSTLELGDSALYLCASSSVLAPQETQYFGPGTRLLVL.

This clone is medium-sized (0.01 to 0.1%). The chain has TRBV6-2 or TRBV6-3 and TRBJ2-7; D is perhaps TRBD1 (5 bases). The CDR3 is 12 residues long. CDR1 is MNHEY, CDR2 SVGEGT, per germline. In nucleotides, the CDR3 is TGTGCTCTACCTGAACAAAGGGGCGAGCAGTACTTC. Translated, it gives CALPEQRGEQYF.

Ten or more counts support this clone. The chain links TRBV19 to TRBJ2-7, with D possibly TRBD1 on 6 matching bases. V was pared by 5 bases and J by 5 bases, with 22 bases between. CDR1 is LNHDA and CDR2 is SQIVND in the germline V gene (reference sequence). The length of the CDR3 is 16 residues. The CDR3 nucleotides read TGTGCCAGTAGTTTCGCCGGGACAAATGGCAACCACGAGCAGTACTTC. Amino acids: CASSFAGTNGNHEQYF. The full variable domain, completed using reference TRBV19 and TRBJ2-7, is DGGITQSPKYLFRKEGQNVTLSCEQNLNHDAMYWYRQDPGQGLRLIYYSQIVNDFQKGDIAEGYSVSREKKESFPLTVTSAQKNPTAFYLCASSFAGTNGNHEQYFGPGTRLTVT.

A few counts support this clone. The CDR3 end shows no conserved phenylalanine or tryptophan, and so a read error is likely. J is TRBJ1-1 and V is TRBV6-1; D may be TRBD1 (6 bases). The CDR3 is made up of 14 amino acids. Germline V gene data show CDR1 as MNHNS and CDR2 as SASEGT. Trimming pared 4 bases from V and 4 bases from J, leaving 13 bases between. The CDR3 DNA reads as TGTGCCAGCAGTGGGCAGGGGTGTGGCACTGAAGCTTTCTCT. This translates into CASSGQGCGTEAFS.

There are a few counts of this clone. One junction end does not reproduce the germline sequence, and a read error may be involved. The CDR3 sequence is CASSRPPDNEPFF. CDR3 nucleotides: TGTGCCAGCAGTAGACCCCCTGACAATGAGCCGTTCTTC. The gene calls are TRBV27 and TRBJ2-1; D call uncertain. Germline lookup yields CDR1 MNHEY and CDR2 SMNVEV (reference sequence). This CDR3 comprises 13 residues.

This chain uses TRBV5-1 with TRBJ2-3; possibly TRBD2 for D (7 bases). The CDR3 consists of 19 residues. The V gene lost 5 bases and the J gene lost 2 bases, with 27 bases spanning the gap. Germline assignment: CDR1 SGHRS and CDR2 YFSETQ. CDR3 sequence: CASSPALPGGPPITDTQYF. The CDR3, as DNA: TGCGCCAGCAGTCCCGCCTTACCGGGGGGCCCTCCTATCACAGATACGCAGTATTTT. Drawing the rest from reference TRBV5-1 and TRBJ2-3, the complete variable domain is KAGVTQTPRYLIKTRGQQVTLSCSPISGHRSVSWYQQTPGQGLQFLFEYFSETQRNKGNFPGRFSGRQFSNSRSEMNVSTLELGDSALYLCASSPALPGGPPITDTQYFGPGTRLTVL.